These 15 T cell receptor beta chains came from one sample sequenced in a study of CD8 T cells in Susac syndrome. With random hexamers, reverse transcription was performed on about 0.5 to 1 ug of RNA. In TCRdb, the immunoSEQ multiplex PCR reads were re-called with MiXCR into one record per CDR3 protein. Of just over 150,000 distinct CDR3 sequences listed, about 95% were seen once; the top ten hold over 0.12%. Sequencing used CD8+ T cells from PBMCs. The receptors derive from a human donor with multiple sclerosis.

The CDR3 sequence is CASTTPSRSPGANVLTF. CDR3 bases: TGTGCCAGCACTACCCCTTCTCGGTCCCCTGGGGCCAACGTCCTGACTTTC. This rearrangement joins TRBV12-3 or TRBV12-4 to TRBJ2-6; D ambiguous. This CDR3 is 17 amino acids long. Trimming left V 7 bases short and J 2 bases short, with 18 bases between.

The chain recombines TRBV29-1 with TRBJ2-7, with D hard to call. The CDR3 has 12 amino acids. V lost 6 bases and J 0 bases, leaving 9 bases between the germline ends. Germline CDR1 is SQVTM and CDR2 is ANQGSEA. The CDR3 DNA sequence: TGCAGCGTATCGGACGCCTCCTACGAGCAGTACTTC. It encodes CSVSDASYEQYF.

The chain recombines TRBV29-1 with TRBJ1-2; no clear D gene. V shed 6 bases and J shed 8 bases, with 7 bases lying between them. CDR1 and CDR2 (germline): SQVTM, ANQGSEA. The CDR3 sequence is 9 residues long. CDR3 sequence (DNA): TGCAGCGTAGGTGCAGGCTACACCTTC. Amino acids: CSVGAGYTF.

J is TRBJ2-3 and V is TRBV9; 10 positions match TRBD2. Germline CDR1 reads SGDLS; CDR2 reads YYNGEE. CDR3 length: 16 residues. Trimming removed 5 bases from V and 2 bases from J; junction bases left unmatched: 8. CDR3: CASSAALAGYTDTQYF. For the CDR3, the DNA is TGTGCCAGCAGTGCCGCACTAGCGGGGTACACAGATACGCAGTATTTT. The full variable domain, in which reference TRBV9 and TRBJ2-3 provide the parts outside the CDR3, is DSGVTQTPKHLITATGQRVTLRCSPRSGDLSVYWYQQSLDQGLQFLIQYYNGEERAKGNILERFSAQQFPDLHSELNLSSLELGDSALYFCASSAALAGYTDTQYFGPGTRLTVL.

The chain carries TRBV30 and TRBJ2-5, with a tentative D call TRBD2 (5 bases). In germline, CDR1 is GTSNPN, CDR2 SVGIG (reference sequence). Trimming took 5 bases from V and 7 from J, leaving 20 bases between them. The CDR3 is made up of 14 amino acids. This CDR3 is CAWLGEGTKGTQYF. The CDR3 coding sequence is TGTGCCTGGTTGGGTGAGGGCACCAAAGGGACCCAGTACTTC. The full variable domain, rest sourced from reference TRBV30 and TRBJ2-5, is SQTIHQWPATLVQPVGSPLSLECTVEGTSNPNLYWYRQAAGRGLQLLFYSVGIGQISSEVPQNLSASRPQDRQFILSSKKLLLSDSGFYLCAWLGEGTKGTQYFGPGTRLLVL.

The chain uses TRBV27 and TRBJ2-7; the match to TRBD1 covers 9 bases. The CDR3 loop spans 15 amino acids. After removal of 0 bases from V and 6 bases from J, the junction contained 6 bases not matched to a gene. The V gene's germline CDR1 is MNHEY and CDR2 SMNVEV (reference sequence). CDR3 nucleotide sequence: TGTGCCAGCAGTTTATCAGGGACAGGGTCAGGCGAGCAGTACTTC. Amino acid sequence: CASSLSGTGSGEQYF.

The rearrangement links TRBV12-3 or TRBV12-4 to TRBJ1-2, with TRBD1 matching 7 bases. This CDR3 region has 12 residues. The V and J ends lost 7 bases and 9 bases, in that order; junction bases with no gene match: 8. The CDR3: CASTTGVKSYTF. In DNA, the CDR3 is TGTGCCAGCACAACAGGGGTGAAGAGCTACACCTTC.

The chain employs TRBV7-2 and TRBJ1-1, with D unclear. V lost 5 bases and J 3 bases, leaving 16 bases between the germline ends. CDR3 size: 15 residues. Germline lookup yields CDR1 SGHTA and CDR2 FQGNSA. The CDR3 loop reads CASSRNSARDTEAFF. CDR3 nucleotides: TGTGCCAGCAGCCGCAATTCGGCACGGGACACTGAAGCTTTCTTT. The full variable domain, its missing parts supplied by reference TRBV7-2 and TRBJ1-1, is GAGVSQSPSNKVTEKGKDVELRCDPISGHTALYWYRQSLGQGLEFLIYFQGNSAPDKSGLPSDRFSAERTGGSVSTLTIQRTQQEDSAVYLCASSRNSARDTEAFFGQGTRLTVV.

The rearrangement uses TRBV12-3 or TRBV12-4 and TRBJ1-3; possible D gene TRBD1, 6 bases. V was pared by 11 bases and J by 8 bases, with 19 bases between. This CDR3 is 13 amino acids long. This CDR3 is CAVSKDSRDTIYF. The CDR3 DNA follows: TGTGCCGTTTCAAAGGACAGCAGGGACACCATATATTTT.

The chain is built from TRBV25-1 and TRBJ2-4; D unclear. The germline V gene encodes CDR1 MGHDK and CDR2 SYGVNS. The CDR3 contains 12 residues. Deletions cut 5 bases from V and 8 bases from J, with 10 bases between. CDR3 nucleotides: TGTGCCAGCAGTTATGCTGGGGACATTCAGTACTTC. This translates into CASSYAGDIQYF.

This rearrangement joins TRBV7-7 to TRBJ2-7; no reliable D call. This CDR3 is 14 amino acids long. Germline V gene lookup returns CDR1 SSHAT and CDR2 FNYEAQ (reference sequence). For the CDR3, the DNA is TGTGCTAGCAGCTCCCACGACGCAATCTACGAGCAGTACGTC. Amino acid sequence: CASSSHDAIYEQYV.

This clonotype appeared once. The rearrangement uses TRBV15 and TRBJ2-7; TRBD1 matches 10 bases. Unmatched junction bases numbered 9, after V lost 3 bases and J lost 7 bases. CDR1 is LNHNV, CDR2 YYDKDF, per germline (reference sequence). CDR3 length equals 15 residues. CDR3 loop: CATSREPGQGFEQYF. Here the CDR3 DNA reads TGTGCCACCAGCAGGGAACCGGGACAGGGGTTTGAGCAGTACTTC.

This chain connects TRBV12-3 or TRBV12-4 to TRBJ1-1; 8 bases fit TRBD1. CDR3 length equals 14 residues. J was trimmed by 1 base and V by 4 bases; bases with no gene match: 2. In nucleotides, the CDR3 is TGTGCCAGCAGTTCGACAGGGGAGAACACTGAAGCTTTCTTT. It encodes CASSSTGENTEAFF.

J is TRBJ2-2 and V is TRBV27; perhaps D is TRBD1 or TRBD2 (5 bases each). CDR1 is MNHEY, CDR2 SMNVEV, per germline (reference sequence). V dropped 3 bases and J dropped 4 bases, with 12 bases sitting between them. CDR3 size: 15 residues. The CDR3 sequence is CASSFGSGGTGELFF. CDR3 coding DNA: TGTGCCAGCAGTTTCGGGTCTGGGGGCACCGGGGAGCTGTTTTTT.

This chain connects TRBV29-1 to TRBJ2-2; the D is unclear. V lost 6 bases and J lost 7, with 12 bases in between. The CDR3 runs 12 residues. Germline V gene data show CDR1 as SQVTM and CDR2 as ANQGSEA. The CDR3 loop is CSVRTFLGELFF. In nucleotides, the CDR3 is TGCAGCGTCCGGACCTTCCTCGGGGAGCTGTTTTTT.